This T cell receptor (beta chain) appears in the sequencing data of a study of blood T cell repertoires in COVID-19 (dated by TCRdb to about 2020). Background on the whole study: Samples from collaborators originated in the United States, Italy and Spain and spanned both the acute and convalescent phases of COVID-19. The material from the prospective study consisted of cDNA or gDNA derived from T cells, B-cell-depleted T cells, or PBMCs. Subjects who had been exposed to COVID-19, were actively infected with it, or had recovered from it provided the deeply sampled blood TCRbeta repertoires that made up the dataset. The repertoires were made available in a free public database intended to serve as a resource for research on the immune response to SARS-CoV-2. Samples were obtained from the ongoing ImmuneRACE study (first 160 participants) and from 1,200 or so subjects provided by 6 global collaborators. A de-identified subject ID, COVID-19 status, age in years and sex were almost always included in the sample metadata. Where available, HLA class I and class II types were obtained from metadata supplied by the sample provider rather than from assay-based typing.

Study-wide conclusions, independent of this receptor: The amount of clinical and demographic metadata varied by source and participant and was provided uncurated.

Of note for this clone: Its recognized antigen is unknown. There are no base qualities to consult, and no much larger clone falls within one base.

TCRbeta CDR3 regions were amplified from genomic DNA using the immunoSEQ Assay, a bias-controlled multiplex PCR. The paper's processing steps were these. Nucleated cell counts per sample were estimated from amplification of reference gene primers within the assay. Sequence reads were collapsed and filtered to measure the absolute abundance of every unique TCRbeta CDR3 rearrangement. For each sample, productive Simpson clonality was calculated as the square root of Simpson's diversity index across productive rearrangements. TCRdb holds this immuneACCESS table with in-frame rearrangements only. Some clones are missing; in checked studies, unresolved V genes explain under half, and the rest has no known cause. V, J and clone size are those of that table, while D and trimming were read from the DNA. In this sample the table shows a few hundred thousand clones, around 85% of which occur a single time. The ten biggest clones cover 2% to 2.5% of the sample.

V lost 3 bases and J lost 3 bases; the stretch between them is 14 bases long. From a lookup of the germline V gene, CDR1 and CDR2 are SGHTA and FQGNSA. The CDR3 numbers 15 residues from cysteine through phenylalanine. Only CDR3 DNA remains: 45 bases, in frame from the first base. Each collaborating institution followed its own protocols to collect whole blood in K2EDTA tubes. Collaborator samples were shipped for TCRbeta analysis as frozen whole blood, isolated PBMCs, or DNA extracted from either sample type. The chain joins TRBV7-2 to TRBJ2-5; tentative D gene TRBD2, with 5 bases matching. The sample was peripheral blood. The TCR originated in a woman aged 45-65 years with acute or convalescent COVID-19. The CDR3: CASSFSSGNKETQYF. In nucleotides, the sequence is TGTGCCAGCAGCTTTTCCAGCGGAAACAAAGAGACCCAGTACTTC. The full variable domain, with segments outside the CDR3 supplied by the reference TRBV7-2 and TRBJ2-5 proteins, appears as GAGVSQSPSNKVTEKGKDVELRCDPISGHTALYWYRQSLGQGLEFLIYFQGNSAPDKSGLPSDRFSAERTGGSVSTLTIQRTQQEDSAVYLCASSFSSGNKETQYFGPGTRLLVL.